This entry lists 7 T cell receptor beta chains sequenced from one sample in a study of T cell responses to AZD1222 COVID-19 vaccine. Produced via immunoSEQ multiplex PCR; TCRdb's table is partial and in-frame only. The repertoire consists of about 150,000 clones, with around 93% occurring once and the leading ten covering under 4%. This sample comprised peripheral blood, obtained 28 days after the second AZD1222 dose. These receptors were collected from an adult who received the AZD1222 COVID-19 vaccine.

In this sample, this clone turned up once. The chain has TRBV2 and TRBJ1-2; TRBD1 matches 9 bases. J gave up 7 bases and V 6 bases, and 12 bases lay outside the gene matches. From germline, CDR1 is SNHLY and CDR2 FYNNEI. There are 15 residues in the CDR3. In DNA, the CDR3 is TGTGCCAGCAGGCCAGGGACAGGGAGACTGGGTGGCTACACCTTC. This gives the protein CASRPGTGRLGGYTF.

V and J are TRBV19 and TRBJ2-3; 7 bases are shared with TRBD2. Unmatched junction bases numbered 6, after V lost 2 bases and J lost 4 bases. CDR1 is LNHDA and CDR2 is SQIVND in the germline V gene (reference sequence). The CDR3 consists of 15 residues. Here the CDR3 DNA reads TGTGCCAGTAGTATACCCCATGGACTAGCAGATACGCAGTATTTT. Protein product: CASSIPHGLADTQYF. Combining the CDR3 with reference TRBV19 and TRBJ2-3 gives the whole variable domain DGGITQSPKYLFRKEGQNVTLSCEQNLNHDAMYWYRQDPGQGLRLIYYSQIVNDFQKGDIAEGYSVSREKKESFPLTVTSAQKNPTAFYLCASSIPHGLADTQYFGPGTRLTVL.

The chain carries TRBV6-2 or TRBV6-3 and TRBJ2-6, with D unclear. From germline, CDR1 is MNHEY and CDR2 SVGEGT. Trimming shortened V by 6 bases and J by 5 bases, and 14 bases separated the two germline ends. The CDR3 totals 15 residues. CDR3 sequence: CASSPGRARANVLTF. The CDR3 DNA reads as TGTGCCAGCAGCCCCGGACGGGCCCGGGCCAACGTCCTGACTTTC.

This chain connects TRBV7-2 to TRBJ1-5; possibly TRBD1 for D (5 bases). The CDR3 contains 16 residues. In germline, CDR1 is SGHTA, CDR2 FQGNSA. Trimming left V 3 bases short and J 6 bases short, with 18 bases between. The CDR3: CASSFFSEGLGQPQHF. CDR3 DNA sequence: TGTGCCAGCAGCTTTTTTTCCGAGGGGCTCGGTCAGCCCCAGCATTTT.

CDR3 residues: CASSSTSGGSNEQFF. As DNA, the CDR3 is TGCGCCAGCAGCTCTACTAGCGGGGGAAGCAATGAGCAGTTCTTC. The gene calls are TRBV5-1 and TRBJ2-1, with 11 bases fitting TRBD2. Germline CDR1 is SGHRS and CDR2 is YFSETQ. The CDR3 spans 15 residues. V trimming: 3 bases; J trimming: 6 bases; junction bases outside the gene matches: 5.

The chain has TRBV6-1 and TRBJ2-5; D not certain. Germline values: CDR1 MNHNS, CDR2 SASEGT. Deletions cut 3 bases from V and 5 bases from J, with 7 bases between. The CDR3 length is 12 residues. This CDR3 reads CASSDSWETQYF. The CDR3 coding sequence is TGTGCCAGCAGTGACAGTTGGGAGACCCAGTACTTC.

This clone was recorded a few times. The chain has TRBV5-4 and TRBJ1-2; 10 bases fit TRBD1. V lost 8 bases and J lost 4; bases outside the gene matches: 17. Germline-derived CDR1 and CDR2 are SGHNT and YYREEE (reference sequence). CDR3 size: 17 residues. The CDR3 nucleotides read TGTGCCAGTTCCCCGGGGGGGCGACAGGGGGCCGGCTATGGCTACACCTTC. Protein product: CASSPGGRQGAGYGYTF.